This T cell receptor beta chain stems from a study of regulatory T cells in long-lasting Graves disease. Study-wide results and limits: TRBV28, TRBJ1-2 and TRBJ2-5 were favored in persistent disease. Persistent Graves' patients showed less TCR diversity than newly diagnosed ones. Clonotypes that were public and shared totalled about 2,500 in persistent patients versus roughly 1,000 in new patients.

Time point of the sample: persistent/refractory GD, antithyroid drugs over 5 years with positive TRAb. Isolated PBMC RNA provided the starting material for the TCR library. iRepertoire HTBI primers and Arm-PCR of CDR3 regions built TCR beta libraries. TCRdb itself ran the multiplex PCR reads through MiXCR, one entry per CDR3 protein. Of 400,000 or so distinct CDR3 sequences listed, 23% are singletons. The CDR3 is 14 amino acids. Germline V CDR1 and CDR2: SQVTM, ANQGSEA. V was cut by 5 bases and J by 5 bases, with 15 bases left in between. This clonotype was counted only a few times. Its target is unknown.

The receptor's source is a female donor with Graves disease. Sample: peripheral blood mononuclear cells (PBMCs), taken when the disease was refractory, from a patient treated with antithyroid drugs. The V call is TRBV29-1, the J call TRBJ2-2; a possible D gene is TRBD2 (6 bases). The CDR3 DNA follows: TGCAGCGTTTCAGAGTACGGGAGAACCGGGGAGCTGTTTTTT. This sequence encodes CSVSEYGRTGELFF.